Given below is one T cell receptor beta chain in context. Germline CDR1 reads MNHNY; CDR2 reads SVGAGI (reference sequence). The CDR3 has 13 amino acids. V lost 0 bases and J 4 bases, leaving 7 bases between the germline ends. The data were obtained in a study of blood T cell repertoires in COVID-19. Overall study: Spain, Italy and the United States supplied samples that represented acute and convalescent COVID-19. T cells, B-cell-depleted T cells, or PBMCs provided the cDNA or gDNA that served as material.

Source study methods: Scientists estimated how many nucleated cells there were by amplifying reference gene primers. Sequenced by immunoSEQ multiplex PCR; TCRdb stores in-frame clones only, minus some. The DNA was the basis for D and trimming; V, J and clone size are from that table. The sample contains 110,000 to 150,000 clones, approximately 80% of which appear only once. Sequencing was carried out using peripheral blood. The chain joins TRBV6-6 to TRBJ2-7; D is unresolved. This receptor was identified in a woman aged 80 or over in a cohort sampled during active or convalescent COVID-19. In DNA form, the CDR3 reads TGTGCCAGCAGTTACTCTACACAATACGAGCAGTACGTC. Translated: CASSYSTQYEQYV.